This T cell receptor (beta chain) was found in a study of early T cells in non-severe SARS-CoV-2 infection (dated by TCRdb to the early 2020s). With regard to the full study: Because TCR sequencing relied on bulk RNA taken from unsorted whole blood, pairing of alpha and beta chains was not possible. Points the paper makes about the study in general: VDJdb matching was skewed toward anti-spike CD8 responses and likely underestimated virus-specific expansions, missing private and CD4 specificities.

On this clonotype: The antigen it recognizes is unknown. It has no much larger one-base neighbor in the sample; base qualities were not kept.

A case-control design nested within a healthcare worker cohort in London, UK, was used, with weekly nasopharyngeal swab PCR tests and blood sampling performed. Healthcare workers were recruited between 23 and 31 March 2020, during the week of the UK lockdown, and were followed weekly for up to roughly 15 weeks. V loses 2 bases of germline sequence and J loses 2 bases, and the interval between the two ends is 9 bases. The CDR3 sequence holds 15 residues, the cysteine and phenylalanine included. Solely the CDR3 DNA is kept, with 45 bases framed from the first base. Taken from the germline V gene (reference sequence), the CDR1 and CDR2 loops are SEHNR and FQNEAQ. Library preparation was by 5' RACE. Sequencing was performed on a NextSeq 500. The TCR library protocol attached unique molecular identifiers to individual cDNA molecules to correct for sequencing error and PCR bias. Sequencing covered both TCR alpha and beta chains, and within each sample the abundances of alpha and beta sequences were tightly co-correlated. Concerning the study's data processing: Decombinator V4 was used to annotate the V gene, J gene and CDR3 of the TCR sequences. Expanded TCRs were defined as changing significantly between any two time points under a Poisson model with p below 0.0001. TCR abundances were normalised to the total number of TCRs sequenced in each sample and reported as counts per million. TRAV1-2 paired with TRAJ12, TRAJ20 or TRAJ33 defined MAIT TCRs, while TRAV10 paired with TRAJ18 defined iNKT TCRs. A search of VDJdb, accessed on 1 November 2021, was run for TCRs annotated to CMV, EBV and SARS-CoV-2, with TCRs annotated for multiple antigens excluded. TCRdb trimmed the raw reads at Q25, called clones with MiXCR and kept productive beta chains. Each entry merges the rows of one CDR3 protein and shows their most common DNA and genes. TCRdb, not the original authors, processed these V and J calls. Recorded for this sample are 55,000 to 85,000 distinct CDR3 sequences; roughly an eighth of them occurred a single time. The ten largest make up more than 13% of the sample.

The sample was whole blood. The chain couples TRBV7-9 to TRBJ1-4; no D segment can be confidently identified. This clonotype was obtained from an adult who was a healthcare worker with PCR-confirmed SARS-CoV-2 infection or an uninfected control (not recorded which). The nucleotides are TGTGCCAGCAGCTTACTCACGGATACTAATGAAAAACTGTTTTTT. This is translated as CASSLLTDTNEKLFF.